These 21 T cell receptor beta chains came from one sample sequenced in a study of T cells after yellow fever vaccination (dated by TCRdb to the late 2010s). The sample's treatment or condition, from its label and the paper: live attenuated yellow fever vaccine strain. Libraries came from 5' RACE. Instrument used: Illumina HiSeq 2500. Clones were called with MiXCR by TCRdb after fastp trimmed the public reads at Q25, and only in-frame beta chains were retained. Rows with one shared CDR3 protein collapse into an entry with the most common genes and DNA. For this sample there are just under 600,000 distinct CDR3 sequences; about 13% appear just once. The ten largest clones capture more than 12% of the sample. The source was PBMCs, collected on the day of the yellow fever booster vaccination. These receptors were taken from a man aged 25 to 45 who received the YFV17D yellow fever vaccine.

The CDR3 loop reads CSVLWTPGGNEQFF. DNA for the CDR3: TGCAGCGTCCTATGGACACCCGGGGGGAATGAGCAGTTCTTC. The V call is TRBV29-1, the J call TRBJ2-1, with 7 positions matching TRBD2. The germline V gene has CDR1 SQVTM and CDR2 ANQGSEA. This CDR3 has 14 amino acids. The J segment lost 7 bases and the V segment lost 6 bases, leaving 12 bases of the junction unmatched.

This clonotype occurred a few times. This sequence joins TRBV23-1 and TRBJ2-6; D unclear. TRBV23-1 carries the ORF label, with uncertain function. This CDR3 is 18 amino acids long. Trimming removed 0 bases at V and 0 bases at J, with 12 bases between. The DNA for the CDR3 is TGCGCCAGCAGTCAATCGGCACGAATCTACTCTGGGGCCAACGTCCTGACTTTC. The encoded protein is CASSQSARIYSGANVLTF.

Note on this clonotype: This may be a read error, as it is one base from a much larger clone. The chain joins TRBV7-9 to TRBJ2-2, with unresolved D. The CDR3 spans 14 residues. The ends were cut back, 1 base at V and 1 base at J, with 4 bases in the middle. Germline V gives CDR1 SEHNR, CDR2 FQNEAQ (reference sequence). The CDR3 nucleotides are TGTGCCAGCAGCTTAGGGGTGAACACCGGGGAGCTGTTTTTT. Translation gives CASSLGVNTGELFF.

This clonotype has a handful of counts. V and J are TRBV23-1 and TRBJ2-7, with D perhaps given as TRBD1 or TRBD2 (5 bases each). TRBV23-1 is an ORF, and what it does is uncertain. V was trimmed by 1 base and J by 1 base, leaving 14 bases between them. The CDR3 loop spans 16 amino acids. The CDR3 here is CASSQCIQGVSYEQYF. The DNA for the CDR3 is TGCGCCAGCAGTCAATGCATCCAGGGAGTATCCTACGAGCAGTACTTC.

As DNA, the CDR3 is TGCAGTGCATCCACCCCACAGGGCCTTCAAGCTTTCTTT. Its protein is CSASTPQGLQAFF. The gene calls are TRBV20-1 and TRBJ1-1, with D maybe TRBD1 (6 bases). Germline CDR1 reads DFQATT; CDR2 reads SNEGSKA (reference sequence). The V end lost 6 bases, the J end lost 9 bases, and 20 bases lay between the germline ends. The CDR3 covers 13 residues.

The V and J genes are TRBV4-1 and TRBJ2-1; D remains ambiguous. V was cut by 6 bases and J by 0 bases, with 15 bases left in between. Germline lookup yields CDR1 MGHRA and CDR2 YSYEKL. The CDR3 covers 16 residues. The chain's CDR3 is CASRQSPLSSYNEQFF. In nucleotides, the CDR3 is TGCGCCAGCAGGCAGAGTCCCTTAAGCTCCTACAATGAGCAGTTCTTC.

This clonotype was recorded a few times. This chain's CDR3 is CASGGTGQNEQFF. DNA for the CDR3: TGTGCCAGCGGGGGGACAGGGCAAAATGAGCAGTTCTTC. The chain links TRBV6-1 to TRBJ2-1; 9 bases are a match to TRBD1. J was trimmed by 7 bases and V by 8 bases; bases with no gene match: 6. Looked up from germline, CDR1 is MNHNS and CDR2 is SASEGT. The CDR3 contains 13 residues.

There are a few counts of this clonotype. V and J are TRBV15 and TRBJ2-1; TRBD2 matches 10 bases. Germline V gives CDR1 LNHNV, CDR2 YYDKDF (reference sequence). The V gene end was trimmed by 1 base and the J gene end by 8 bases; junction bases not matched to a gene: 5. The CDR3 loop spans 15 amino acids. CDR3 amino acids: CATSRGVSGRDEQFF. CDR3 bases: TGTGCCACCAGCAGAGGGGTGAGCGGGAGGGATGAGCAGTTCTTC.

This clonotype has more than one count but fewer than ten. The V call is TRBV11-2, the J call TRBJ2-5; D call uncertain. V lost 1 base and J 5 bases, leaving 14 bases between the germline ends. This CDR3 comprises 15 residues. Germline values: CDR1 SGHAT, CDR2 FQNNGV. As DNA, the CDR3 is TGTGCCAGCAGCTTAGGTGAATTCTCTAAGGAGACCCAGTACTTC. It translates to CASSLGEFSKETQYF.

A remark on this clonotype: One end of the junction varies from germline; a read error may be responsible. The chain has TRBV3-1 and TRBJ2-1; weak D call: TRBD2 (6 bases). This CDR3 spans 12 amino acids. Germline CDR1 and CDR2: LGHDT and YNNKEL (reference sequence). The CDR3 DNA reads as TGTGCCAGCAGCCAGACCAACTGGAGGGTATACTTC. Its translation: CASSQTNWRVYF.

The CDR3 reads CASKAGGGYGETQYF. The CDR3 DNA follows: TGTGCCAGTAAGGCCGGAGGGGGCTACGGGGAGACCCAGTACTTC. The V gene is TRBV11-2, the J gene TRBJ2-5, with D maybe TRBD1 (7 bases). CDR3 length equals 15 residues. Per germline, CDR1 SGHAT and CDR2 FQNNGV. V was trimmed by 9 bases and J by 5 bases, leaving 22 bases between them. The whole variable domain, filled in from reference TRBV11-2 and TRBJ2-5, reads EAGVAQSPRYKIIEKRQSVAFWCNPISGHATLYWYQQILGQGPKLLIQFQNNGVVDDSQLPKDRFSAERLKGVDSTLKIQPAKLEDSAVYLCASKAGGGYGETQYFGPGTRLLVL.

This chain's CDR3 is CASSLQGNNEQFF. Written as DNA, the CDR3 is TGTGCCAGCAGTTTACAGGGGAACAATGAGCAGTTCTTC. The chain recombines TRBV6-2 or TRBV6-3 with TRBJ2-1; 7 nucleotides line up with TRBD1. This CDR3 is built from 13 residues. V lost 4 bases, J lost 5 bases, and 2 bases stayed unmatched. The germline V gene has CDR1 MNHEY and CDR2 SVGEGT.

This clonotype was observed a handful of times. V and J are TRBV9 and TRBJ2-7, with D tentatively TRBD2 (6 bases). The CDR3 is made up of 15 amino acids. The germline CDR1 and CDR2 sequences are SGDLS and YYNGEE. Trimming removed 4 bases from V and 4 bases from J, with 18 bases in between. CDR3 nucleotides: TGTGCCAGCAGCCCCCAAGAGGCGGGGAGGTACGAGCAGTACTTC. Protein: CASSPQEAGRYEQYF.

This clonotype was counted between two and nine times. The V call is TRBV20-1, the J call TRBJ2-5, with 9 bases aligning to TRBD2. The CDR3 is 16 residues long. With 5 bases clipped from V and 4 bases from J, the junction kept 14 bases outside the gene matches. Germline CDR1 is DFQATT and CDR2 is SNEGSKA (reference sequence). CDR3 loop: CSAGRPGLAAGETQYF. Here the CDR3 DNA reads TGCAGTGCTGGACGTCCGGGACTAGCAGCGGGAGAGACCCAGTACTTC.

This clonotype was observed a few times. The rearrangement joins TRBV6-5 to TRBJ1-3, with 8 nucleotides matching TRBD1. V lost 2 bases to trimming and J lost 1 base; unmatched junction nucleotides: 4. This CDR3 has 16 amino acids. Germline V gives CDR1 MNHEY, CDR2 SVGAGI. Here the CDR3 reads CASSYTGGLSGNTIYF. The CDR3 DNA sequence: TGTGCCAGCAGTTACACAGGGGGGCTTTCTGGAAACACCATATATTTT.

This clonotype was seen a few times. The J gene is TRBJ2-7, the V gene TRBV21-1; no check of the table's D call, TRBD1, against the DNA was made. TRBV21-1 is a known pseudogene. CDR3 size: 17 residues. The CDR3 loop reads CASSKDTFRDSRYEQYF. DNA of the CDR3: TGTGCCAGCAGCAAAGACACGTTCCGGGACAGCAGATACGAGCAGTACTTC.

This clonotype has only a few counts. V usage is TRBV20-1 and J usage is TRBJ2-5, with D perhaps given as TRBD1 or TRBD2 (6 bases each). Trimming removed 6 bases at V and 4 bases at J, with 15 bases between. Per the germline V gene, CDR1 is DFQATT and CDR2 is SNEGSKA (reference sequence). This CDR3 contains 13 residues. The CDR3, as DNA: TGCAGTGCCCTACAAGGGGGGAGAGAGACCCAGTACTTC. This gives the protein CSALQGGRETQYF.

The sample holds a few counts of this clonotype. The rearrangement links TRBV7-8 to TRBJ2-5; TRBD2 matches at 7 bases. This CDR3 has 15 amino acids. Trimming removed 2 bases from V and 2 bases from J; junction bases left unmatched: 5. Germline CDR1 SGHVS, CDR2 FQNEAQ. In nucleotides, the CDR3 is TGTGCCAGCAGCTTAAGGGCGGGAGAGCAAGAGACCCAGTACTTC. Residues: CASSLRAGEQETQYF. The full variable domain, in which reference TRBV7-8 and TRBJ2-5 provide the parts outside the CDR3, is GAGVSQSPRYKVAKRGQDVALRCDPISGHVSLFWYQQALGQGPEFLTYFQNEAQLDKSGLPSDRFFAERPEGSVSTLKIQRTQQEDSAVYLCASSLRAGEQETQYFGPGTRLLVL.

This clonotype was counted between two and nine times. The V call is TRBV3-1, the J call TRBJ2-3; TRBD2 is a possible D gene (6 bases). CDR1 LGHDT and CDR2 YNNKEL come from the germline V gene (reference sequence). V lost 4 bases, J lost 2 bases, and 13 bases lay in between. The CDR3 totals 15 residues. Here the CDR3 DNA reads TGTGCCAGCAGCCCCCAGTTGGACTACACAGATACGCAGTATTTT. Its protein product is CASSPQLDYTDTQYF.

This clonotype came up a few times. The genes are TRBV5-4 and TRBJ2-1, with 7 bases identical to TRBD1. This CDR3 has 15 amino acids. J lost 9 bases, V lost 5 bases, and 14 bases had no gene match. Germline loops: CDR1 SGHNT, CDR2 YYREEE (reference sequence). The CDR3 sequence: CASSPKSGRGSEQFF. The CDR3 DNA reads TGTGCCAGCAGTCCTAAGTCGGGCAGGGGGAGTGAGCAGTTCTTC.

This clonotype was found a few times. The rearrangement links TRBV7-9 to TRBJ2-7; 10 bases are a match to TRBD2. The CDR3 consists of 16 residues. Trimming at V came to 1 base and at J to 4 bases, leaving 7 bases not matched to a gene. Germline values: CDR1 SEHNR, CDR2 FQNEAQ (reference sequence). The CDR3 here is CASSLGSGRAGYEQYF. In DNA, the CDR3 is TGTGCCAGCAGCTTAGGAAGCGGGAGGGCCGGGTACGAGCAGTACTTC. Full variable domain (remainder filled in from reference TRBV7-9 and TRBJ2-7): DTGVSQNPRHKITKRGQNVTFRCDPISEHNRLYWYRQTLGQGPEFLTYFQNEAQLEKSRLLSDRFSAERPKGSFSTLEIQRTEQGDSAMYLCASSLGSGRAGYEQYFGPGTRLTVT.